Described below is a single TCR beta chain sequence and its context. A read error may account for a junction end that differs from germline. This CDR3 has 13 amino acids. The V gene's germline CDR1 is SSHAT and CDR2 FNYEAQ (reference sequence). This sample was taken from a study of T cell changes during pregnancy in multiple sclerosis. The data were produced by immunoSEQ multiplex PCR, yet TCRdb's version contains in-frame clones alone and is incomplete. There are 69,000 or so clones in the sample; 85% to 95% occur only once, and 2% to 2.5% lies in the top ten. Specimen: peripheral blood, collected before pregnancy. This receptor was obtained from a female donor with multiple sclerosis, enrolled in a pregnancy study. The V gene is TRBV7-7, the J gene TRBJ2-1, with 7 nucleotides matching TRBD2. The CDR3 DNA sequence: TGTGCTAGCAGCTTAGGTCCGGGAGGTGAGCAGTTCTTC. It yields the protein CASSLGPGGEQFF.